A selection of T cell receptor beta chains follows, all from one sample in a study of early stage breast cancer tumors. Profiled with immunoSEQ multiplex PCR; TCRdb holds only in-frame clones, not every one. The data show some 8,100 clones, 77% seen once. The sample comprised normal breast tissue next to the tumor. The receptors shown here come from a person in their sixties with breast cancer. Both conserved end residues are part of each CDR3. The order of the fields is CDR3 length, V gene, D gene, J gene, clone size, CDR3 protein, CDR3 DNA. The D gene is left open where the match is weak. Clone size is not always given. Where it is, it says once, few, many or a class for expanded clones.

14	TRBV28	TRBD2	TRBJ2-1	.	CASSLPRGNNEQFF	TGTGCCAGCAGTTTGCCGCGGGGGAACAATGAGCAGTTCTTC
16	TRBV28	.	TRBJ2-2	.	CASSLMSRVEAGELFF	TGTGCCAGCAGTTTAATGTCCAGGGTAGAGGCCGGGGAGCTGTTTTTT
12	TRBV7-9	.	TRBJ2-2	medium-sized	CASSSPTGELFF	TGTGCCAGCAGCTCTCCTACCGGGGAGCTGTTTTTT
15	TRBV6-4	TRBD2	TRBJ2-1	.	CASSELAGGYNEQFF	TGTGCCAGCAGTGAACTAGCGGGAGGCTACAATGAGCAGTTCTTC
16	TRBV5-1	.	TRBJ2-1	.	CASSLVDGGPRREQFF	TGCGCCAGCAGCTTGGTTGACGGGGGGCCCAGAAGGGAGCAGTTCTTC
15	TRBV18	.	TRBJ1-4	.	CASSPRSQGVEKLFF	TGTGCCAGCTCACCACGGTCACAAGGGGTGGAAAAACTGTTTTTT
15	TRBV5-4	.	TRBJ2-3	.	CASSLDRGVTDTQYF	TGTGCCAGCAGCTTAGACAGAGGGGTCACAGATACGCAGTATTTT
16	TRBV5-6	TRBD2	TRBJ2-3	.	CASSLSGGPRTDTQYF	TGTGCCAGCAGCTTAAGCGGGGGCCCTCGCACAGATACGCAGTATTTT
15	TRBV19	TRBD2	TRBJ2-2	.	CASSFGGGITGELFF	TGTGCCAGTAGTTTCGGCGGGGGTATCACCGGGGAGCTGTTTTTT
19	TRBV11-2	.	TRBJ2-1	.	CASSFTNYRDLSSYNEQFF	TGTGCCAGCAGCTTCACCAACTACAGGGACCTTAGCTCCTACAATGAGCAGTTCTTC
16	TRBV12-5	.	TRBJ2-3	few	CASALTGGLDTDTQYF	TGTGCTAGTGCTCTAACCGGCGGTTTAGACACAGATACGCAGTATTTT
14	TRBV25-1	.	TRBJ1-1	.	CASSPHKVNTEAFF	TGTGCCAGCAGCCCTCATAAGGTGAACACTGAAGCTTTCTTT
13	TRBV19	TRBD1	TRBJ1-6	.	CASLQGAKSPLHF	TGTGCCAGTTTACAGGGGGCAAAGTCACCCCTCCACTTT
13	TRBV27	.	TRBJ2-6	.	CASSLSGANVLTF	TGTGCCAGCAGTTTATCTGGGGCCAACGTCCTGACTTTC
17	TRBV25-1	TRBD1	TRBJ2-7	.	CASSESKGQGGGYEQYF	TGTGCCAGCAGTGAATCGAAGGGACAGGGCGGTGGCTACGAGCAGTACTTC
12	TRBV2	.	TRBJ2-1	once	CASSLMDNEQFF	TGTGCCAGCAGCCTGATGGACAATGAGCAGTTCTTC
15	TRBV4-1	.	TRBJ1-5	.	CASSQGGLATQPQHF	TGCGCCAGCAGCCAAGGAGGGCTTGCGACTCAGCCCCAGCATTTT
14	TRBV2	TRBD1	TRBJ1-5	few	CASSRQGRGQPQHF	TGTGCCAGCAGTAGACAGGGGAGGGGACAGCCCCAGCATTTT
14	TRBV7-9	TRBD1	TRBJ1-1	few	CASSPSRGRDEAFF	TGTGCCAGCAGCCCATCCAGGGGGCGAGATGAAGCTTTCTTT
13	TRBV6-1	TRBD2	TRBJ2-7	.	CASRASGTYEQYF	TGTGCCAGCAGGGCTAGCGGAACCTACGAGCAGTACTTC
18	TRBV7-9	TRBD1	TRBJ1-2	.	CASSLAAGDSETNYGYTF	TGTGCCAGCAGCTTAGCGGCCGGGGACAGCGAAACTAACTATGGCTACACCTTC
15	TRBV28	TRBD2	TRBJ2-1	.	CASSVGGGFYNEQFF	TGTGCCAGCAGTGTGGGGGGGGGATTCTACAATGAGCAGTTCTTC
14	TRBV2	.	TRBJ1-1	few	CASAGQGMNTEAFF	TGTGCCAGTGCCGGGCAGGGAATGAACACTGAAGCTTTCTTT
15	TRBV5-1	.	TRBJ2-1	.	CASSLSNARYNERFF	TGCGCCAGCAGCTTGTCGAACGCTCGTTACAATGAGCGGTTCTTC
15	TRBV15	.	TRBJ2-3	.	CATSRVSGGTDTQYF	TGTGCCACCAGCAGAGTATCCGGGGGCACAGATACGCAGTATTTT
10	TRBV6-1	.	TRBJ1-3	.	CASSRNTIYF	TGTGCCAGCAGCAGAAACACCATATATTTT
15	TRBV19	TRBD2	TRBJ2-1	.	CASRDRGGATNEQFF	TGTGCCAGCAGAGACCGCGGGGGGGCTACAAATGAGCAGTTCTTC